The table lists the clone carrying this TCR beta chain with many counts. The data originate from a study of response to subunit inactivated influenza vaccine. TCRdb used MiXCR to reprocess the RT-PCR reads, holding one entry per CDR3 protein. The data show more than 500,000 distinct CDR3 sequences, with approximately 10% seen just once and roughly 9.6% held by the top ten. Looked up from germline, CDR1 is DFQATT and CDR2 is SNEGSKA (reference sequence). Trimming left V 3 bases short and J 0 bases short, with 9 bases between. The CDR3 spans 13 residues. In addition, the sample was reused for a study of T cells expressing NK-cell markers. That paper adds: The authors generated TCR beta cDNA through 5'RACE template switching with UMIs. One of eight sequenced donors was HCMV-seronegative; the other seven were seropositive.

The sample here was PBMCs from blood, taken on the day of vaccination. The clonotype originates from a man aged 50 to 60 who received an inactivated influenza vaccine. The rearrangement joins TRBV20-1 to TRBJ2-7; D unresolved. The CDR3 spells CSARSPSSYEQYF. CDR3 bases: TGCAGTGCTAGGTCACCTAGCTCCTACGAGCAGTACTTC.